This is a list of T cell receptor beta chains from one sample in a study of blood T cell repertoires in COVID-19. Generated by immunoSEQ multiplex PCR, the TCRdb table keeps only in-frame clones and is missing some. The sample has nearly 25,000 clones, about 72% seen once. Sequenced material: peripheral blood. Source of these receptors: a woman of 80 years or more with acute or convalescent COVID-19. CDR3s leave out the opening cysteine and the closing phenylalanine or tryptophan.

TRBV5-1	TRBJ1-2	ASRSTTGLLDGYT
TRBV3-1/TRBV3-2	TRBJ2-1	ASSRGLAGADEQF
TRBV10-3	TRBJ2-2	ATGQGNTGELF
TRBV7-9	TRBJ2-5	ASSLEGLAQETQY
TRBV5-6	TRBJ1-5	ASSLDGGSNQPQH
TRBV6-6	TRBJ2-7	ASSKDFLSSW
TRBV18	TRBJ2-1	ASSPDRAPYNEQF
TRBV5-1	TRBJ2-2	ASSWGLADTGELF
TRBV6-5	TRBJ1-1	ASGQGRNTEAF
TRBV18	TRBJ1-1	ASSPGTGVPEAF
TRBV18	TRBJ2-7	ASSTGTEGEQY
TRBV5-1	TRBJ1-2	ASSLVAGGRDGYT
TRBV13	TRBJ2-2	ASRLTGETGELF
TRBV30	TRBJ1-4	AWGPREKLF